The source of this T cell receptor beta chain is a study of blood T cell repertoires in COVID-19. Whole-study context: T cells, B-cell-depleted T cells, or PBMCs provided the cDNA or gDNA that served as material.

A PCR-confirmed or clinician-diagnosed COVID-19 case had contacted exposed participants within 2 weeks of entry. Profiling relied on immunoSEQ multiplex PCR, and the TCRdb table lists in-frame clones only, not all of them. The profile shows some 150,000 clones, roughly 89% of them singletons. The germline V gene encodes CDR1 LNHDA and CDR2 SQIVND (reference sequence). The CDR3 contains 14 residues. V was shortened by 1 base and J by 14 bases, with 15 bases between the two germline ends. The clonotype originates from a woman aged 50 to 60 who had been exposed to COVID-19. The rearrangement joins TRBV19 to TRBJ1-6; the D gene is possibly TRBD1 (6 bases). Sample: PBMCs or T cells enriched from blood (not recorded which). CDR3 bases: TGTGCCAGTAGTATAGGACAGGTTAGCGCAACCCTCCACTTT. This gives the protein CASSIGQVSATLHF.